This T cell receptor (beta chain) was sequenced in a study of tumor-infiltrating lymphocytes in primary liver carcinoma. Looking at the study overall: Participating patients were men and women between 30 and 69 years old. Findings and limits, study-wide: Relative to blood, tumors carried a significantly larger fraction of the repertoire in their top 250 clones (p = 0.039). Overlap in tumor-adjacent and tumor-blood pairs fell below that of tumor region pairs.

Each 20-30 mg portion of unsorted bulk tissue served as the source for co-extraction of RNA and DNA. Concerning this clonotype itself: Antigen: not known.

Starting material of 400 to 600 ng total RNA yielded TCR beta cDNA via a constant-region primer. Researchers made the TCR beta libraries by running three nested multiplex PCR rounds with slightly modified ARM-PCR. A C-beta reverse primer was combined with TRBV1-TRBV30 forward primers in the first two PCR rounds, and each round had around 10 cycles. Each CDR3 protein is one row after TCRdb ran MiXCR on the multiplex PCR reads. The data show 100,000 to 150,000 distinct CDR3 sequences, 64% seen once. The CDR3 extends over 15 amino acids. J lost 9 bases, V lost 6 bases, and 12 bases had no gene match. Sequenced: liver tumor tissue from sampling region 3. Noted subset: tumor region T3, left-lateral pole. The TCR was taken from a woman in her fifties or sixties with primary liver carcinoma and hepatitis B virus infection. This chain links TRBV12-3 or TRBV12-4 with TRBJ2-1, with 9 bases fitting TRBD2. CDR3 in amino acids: CASRVAGVEWSEQFF. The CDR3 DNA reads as TGTGCCAGCAGAGTAGCGGGAGTGGAGTGGAGTGAGCAGTTCTTC.